This T cell receptor beta chain was obtained from a study of OX40 agonist ivuxolimab in advanced cancers. Across the whole study: Each dose-escalation patient presented with hepatocellular carcinoma, melanoma, renal cell or head and neck cancer. Partial responses were achieved by three patients, one with hepatocellular carcinoma and two with cutaneous melanoma. Points from the study as a whole: Doses of 0.1 to 3.0 mg/kg were accompanied by clonal expansion of CD4+ and CD8+ blood T cells by week 6. Certain nonresponding patients likewise had low normalized T-cell clonal expansion.

As regards this clone: Its antigen is still unknown.

TCRdb's table, derived via immunoSEQ multiplex PCR, lists solely in-frame clones and lacks some. This table has tens of thousands of clones, about nine tenths appearing once. This CDR3 has 15 residues. V gave up 4 bases and J gave up 0 bases, with 11 bases separating them. CDR1 and CDR2 (germline): SGHRS, YFSETQ. The rearrangement joins TRBV5-1 to TRBJ2-1; D unclear. This TCR was recovered from an adult with an advanced solid tumor such as melanoma, head and neck, liver or kidney cancer. The sample here was CD4+ or CD8+ T cells sorted from blood, taken in a trial of the OX40 agonist ivuxolimab. This CDR3 reads CASSLSESSYNEQFF. DNA of the CDR3: TGCGCCAGCAGCCTCAGCGAGAGCTCCTACAATGAGCAGTTCTTC.